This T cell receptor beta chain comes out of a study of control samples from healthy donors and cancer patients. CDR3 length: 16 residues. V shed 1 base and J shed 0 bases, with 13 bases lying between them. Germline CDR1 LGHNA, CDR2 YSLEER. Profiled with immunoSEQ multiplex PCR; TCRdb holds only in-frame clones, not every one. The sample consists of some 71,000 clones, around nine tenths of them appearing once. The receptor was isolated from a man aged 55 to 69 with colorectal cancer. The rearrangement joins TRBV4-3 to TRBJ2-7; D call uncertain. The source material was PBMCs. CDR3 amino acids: CASSQALGPSSYEQYF. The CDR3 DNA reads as TGCGCCAGCAGCCAAGCGCTGGGCCCTAGCTCCTACGAGCAGTACTTC.